A single sample gave rise to the 11 T cell receptor beta chains below, sequenced in a study of blood T cell repertoires in COVID-19 (dated by TCRdb to the early 2020s). The receptor library was made with the immunoSEQ multiplex PCR assay. In TCRdb, the immuneACCESS table is reduced to in-frame sequences with V and J assigned. These tables do not hold every clone; where another copy was compared, an unresolved V gene accounts for under half, and the others remain unexplained. The sample table holds 110,000 to 150,000 clones, of which about 90% were seen once. Approximately 10% of the sample lies in the top ten. Material for sequencing was peripheral blood. These receptors came from a woman aged 80 or over with acute or convalescent COVID-19.

V gene TRBV2 combines with J gene TRBJ2-5, with 10 bases that match TRBD1. V dropped 0 bases and J dropped 2; count of bases not matched to a gene: 3. The germline V gene has CDR1 SNHLY and CDR2 FYNNEI. The CDR3 is made up of 16 amino acids. CDR3 in DNA: TGTGCCAGCAGTGAAGCGGGGACAGGGGATCAAGAGACCCAGTACTTC. It yields the protein CASSEAGTGDQETQYF.

On this clone itself: The sample contains more than one DNA sequence encoding this CDR3. This chain uses TRBV2 with TRBJ1-6; possible D gene TRBD1, 6 bases. With 4 bases removed from V and 4 bases from J, the gap between germline ends came to 8 bases. Germline V gene lookup returns CDR1 SNHLY and CDR2 FYNNEI. The CDR3 contains 14 residues. CDR3 sequence (DNA): TGTGCCAGCAGTGGAACAGGGTATAATTCACCCCTCCACTTT. Protein: CASSGTGYNSPLHF. Full variable domain (missing parts from reference TRBV2 and TRBJ1-6): EPEVTQTPSHQVTQMGQEVILRCVPISNHLYFYWYRQILGQKVEFLVSFYNNEISEKSEIFDDQFSVERPDGSNFTLKIRSTKLEDSAMYFCASSGTGYNSPLHFGNGTRLTVT.

The chain couples TRBV19 to TRBJ1-6; 10 nucleotides agree with TRBD1. Unmatched junction bases numbered 3, after V lost 3 bases and J lost 7 bases. The CDR3 is 15 residues long. Germline V CDR1 and CDR2: LNHDA, SQIVND (reference sequence). CDR3 DNA: TGTGCCAGTAGTATCGGGACAGGGGCGAATTCACCCCTCCACTTT. This gives the protein CASSIGTGANSPLHF.

The genes are TRBV6-5 and TRBJ2-2, with D maybe TRBD1 (6 bases). Trimming removed 1 base at V and 5 bases at J, with 11 bases between. CDR1 and CDR2 from the germline V gene are MNHEY and SVGAGI. The CDR3 is made up of 15 amino acids. The CDR3 loop reads CASSYYNTGTGELFF. The CDR3 DNA sequence: TGTGCCAGCAGTTACTATAATACAGGGACCGGGGAGCTGTTTTTT.

A note on this clone: The sample has other DNA sequences that encode this CDR3 too. The chain carries TRBV5-1 and TRBJ1-1; D is perhaps TRBD1 (5 bases). V shed 4 bases and J shed 5 bases, with 15 bases lying between them. The CDR3 loop spans 14 amino acids. Germline V gives CDR1 SGHRS, CDR2 YFSETQ. Here the CDR3 reads CASSPLGGRTEAFF. The CDR3 DNA reads TGCGCCAGCAGCCCCCTGGGGGGGAGGACTGAAGCTTTCTTT.

The CDR3: CASSLQQSYNEQFF. CDR3 in DNA: TGCGCCAGCAGCTTGCAACAGTCCTACAATGAGCAGTTCTTC. The chain uses TRBV5-1 and TRBJ2-1; D remains ambiguous. Germline CDR1 and CDR2: SGHRS and YFSETQ. The CDR3 sequence is 14 residues long. Trimming removed 1 base from V and 1 base from J, with 6 bases in between. The whole variable domain, filled in from reference TRBV5-1 and TRBJ2-1, reads KAGVTQTPRYLIKTRGQQVTLSCSPISGHRSVSWYQQTPGQGLQFLFEYFSETQRNKGNFPGRFSGRQFSNSRSEMNVSTLELGDSALYLCASSLQQSYNEQFFGPGTRLTVL.

The chain couples TRBV18 to TRBJ1-2; tentative D call: TRBD1 (5 bases). The germline V gene has CDR1 KGHSH and CDR2 LQKENI. V was clipped by 5 bases and J by 4 bases, with 14 bases between them. This CDR3 contains 14 residues. In nucleotides, the CDR3 is TGTGCCAGCTCAACATCAGACAGCCGCTATGGCTACACCTTC. As protein: CASSTSDSRYGYTF.

This sequence joins TRBV3-1 (or the pseudogene TRBV3-2) and TRBJ1-1, with D possibly matching TRBD1 (5 bases). The germline V gene encodes CDR1 LGHDT and CDR2 YNNKEL (reference sequence). Trimming stripped 2 bases from V and 0 bases from J, with 7 bases between. The CDR3 extends over 14 amino acids. The CDR3 reads CASSQRGMNTEAFF. The CDR3 nucleotides read TGTGCCAGCAGCCAACGGGGGATGAACACTGAAGCTTTCTTT.

This sequence joins TRBV20-1 and TRBJ2-5; D is perhaps TRBD1 (8 bases). The CDR3 runs to 12 residues. Per germline, CDR1 DFQATT and CDR2 SNEGSKA (reference sequence). V was clipped by 3 bases and J by 7 bases, with 12 bases between them. The CDR3 DNA reads as TGCAGTGCTAGTAACAGGGGGGGGACCCAGTACTTC. Translation: CSASNRGGTQYF.

CDR3 loop: CASSIDIGGGAGTEAFF. The CDR3 coding sequence is TGTGCCAGTAGTATAGATATCGGGGGGGGCGCAGGGACTGAAGCTTTCTTT. This chain links TRBV19 with TRBJ1-1, with a weak D call TRBD1 (6 bases). CDR1 is LNHDA, CDR2 SQIVND, per germline (reference sequence). The CDR3 is 17 amino acids. Trimming took off 0 bases at V and 5 bases at J, with 19 bases between the two ends. Complete variable domain (other parts from reference TRBV19 and TRBJ1-1): DGGITQSPKYLFRKEGQNVTLSCEQNLNHDAMYWYRQDPGQGLRLIYYSQIVNDFQKGDIAEGYSVSREKKESFPLTVTSAQKNPTAFYLCASSIDIGGGAGTEAFFGQGTRLTVV.

This chain connects TRBV18 to TRBJ2-7; 7 nucleotides line up with TRBD1. Per the germline V gene, CDR1 is KGHSH and CDR2 is LQKENI. V lost 2 bases, J lost 4 bases, and 5 bases stayed unmatched. The CDR3 covers 14 residues. CDR3 bases: TGTGCCAGCTCACCAGGGGGACAGATATACGAGCAGTACTTC. It specifies CASSPGGQIYEQYF.